This TCR beta chain appears in the sequencing data of a study of blood T cell repertoires in COVID-19. Here immunoSEQ multiplex PCR was the method, and the copy in TCRdb shows in-frame clones only, minus some. The sample contains more than 300,000 clones, about 88% of which appear only once. Allocation to cohorts depended on clinical history reported by the participants. The study counted Cohort 3 donors as recovered given two negative PCRs, clearance, or symptom resolution. V lost 6 bases and J lost 2; bases outside the gene matches: 5. The CDR3 sequence is 15 residues long. Germline values: CDR1 MNHEY, CDR2 SVGAGI.

The source is a woman under 30 who had recovered from COVID-19. Sequenced: PBMCs or T cells enriched from blood (not recorded which). The chain combines TRBV6-5 with TRBJ2-1, with 9 nucleotides matching TRBD1. For the CDR3, the DNA is TGTGCCAGCAGGGGCCGGGACAGGGCCTACAATGAGCAGTTCTTC. This encodes CASRGRDRAYNEQFF.